This T cell receptor beta chain was sequenced during a study of shared clonotypes between healthy human individuals. CDR3 length: 19 residues. Germline V CDR1 and CDR2: SGHRS, YFSETQ. The trim removed 5 bases at V and 5 bases at J, leaving 25 bases unmatched. Only Caucasian adults living in Nashville, Tennessee made up the donor group. Some 30,000 T cell genomes (roughly 220 ng DNA) went into each sorted-subset replicate. Only in-frame clones appear in the TCRdb table, and some are missing; sequencing was by immunoSEQ multiplex PCR. The data contain more than 2,000,000 clones, approximately 93% of them seen just once; the ten biggest clones take up roughly 0.36%.

The source of this sequence is a man younger than 30 in good health. Some clones in this sample may be carry-over from other donors' samples. Sequenced: naive CD4+ T cells from PBMCs. Subset noted: CD45RA+ positively selected. The chain uses TRBV5-1 and TRBJ2-7, with 7 positions matching TRBD2. For the CDR3, the DNA is TGCGCCAGCAGAAATGGTTCGGGGCGCCTCCTCGGGACTATTCACGAGCAGTACTTC. Its protein product is CASRNGSGRLLGTIHEQYF.